These 5 T cell receptor beta chains originate from one sample sequenced in a study of blood T cell repertoires in COVID-19. Clones were sequenced by immunoSEQ multiplex PCR, and TCRdb holds only the in-frame ones, with some missing. The repertoire holds approximately 240,000 clones, 86% seen once, with 3% to 3.5% in the top ten. The material sequenced was PBMCs or T cells enriched from blood (not recorded which). Receptors originate from a woman in her fifties or sixties in a cohort exposed to, infected with or recovered from COVID-19 (not recorded which).

The chain links TRBV7-9 to TRBJ2-3; 7 positions match TRBD2. Per germline, CDR1 SEHNR and CDR2 FQNEAQ (reference sequence). The V and J ends lost 3 bases and 3 bases, in that order; junction bases with no gene match: 0. This CDR3 comprises 13 residues. CDR3 in amino acids: CASSLGGTDTQYF. The DNA of the CDR3 is TGTGCCAGCAGCTTGGGGGGGACAGATACGCAGTATTTT.

This sequence joins TRBV4-2 and TRBJ2-7, with 10 bases aligning to TRBD2. With V trimmed by 0 bases and J by 6 bases, 11 bases remained unmatched. The germline V gene has CDR1 LGHNA and CDR2 YNFKEQ. CDR3 size: 17 residues. The CDR3 DNA is TGTGCCAGCAGCCAAGAAAGGACTAGCGGACCCAGATCCGAGCAGTACTTC. Translation gives CASSQERTSGPRSEQYF.

The J gene is TRBJ2-1, the V gene TRBV14; D might be TRBD1 (7 bases). The CDR3 runs to 16 residues. The V end was cut by 0 bases, the J end by 2 bases, with 11 bases between. Per the germline V gene, CDR1 is SGHDN and CDR2 is FVKESK. CDR3 loop: CASSQEDRRAYNEQFF. CDR3 bases: TGTGCCAGCAGCCAAGAGGACAGGAGGGCCTACAATGAGCAGTTCTTC.

The chain links TRBV27 to TRBJ1-3; 10 nucleotides align to TRBD1. CDR3 length: 16 residues. Germline V gives CDR1 MNHEY, CDR2 SMNVEV (reference sequence). V was clipped by 5 bases and J by 0 bases; unmatched bases: 4. The CDR3 here is CASSPWDRGSGNTIYF. The CDR3 DNA sequence: TGTGCCAGCAGTCCCTGGGACAGGGGCTCTGGAAACACCATATATTTT.

CDR3 protein: CAWRWGNTEAFF. CDR3 DNA: TGTGCCTGGAGGTGGGGCAACACTGAAGCTTTCTTT. This sequence joins TRBV30 and TRBJ1-1, with D maybe TRBD1 (5 bases). CDR1 is GTSNPN and CDR2 is SVGIG in the germline V gene (reference sequence). Trimming took off 3 bases at V and 2 bases at J, with 7 bases between the two ends. This CDR3 spans 12 amino acids.